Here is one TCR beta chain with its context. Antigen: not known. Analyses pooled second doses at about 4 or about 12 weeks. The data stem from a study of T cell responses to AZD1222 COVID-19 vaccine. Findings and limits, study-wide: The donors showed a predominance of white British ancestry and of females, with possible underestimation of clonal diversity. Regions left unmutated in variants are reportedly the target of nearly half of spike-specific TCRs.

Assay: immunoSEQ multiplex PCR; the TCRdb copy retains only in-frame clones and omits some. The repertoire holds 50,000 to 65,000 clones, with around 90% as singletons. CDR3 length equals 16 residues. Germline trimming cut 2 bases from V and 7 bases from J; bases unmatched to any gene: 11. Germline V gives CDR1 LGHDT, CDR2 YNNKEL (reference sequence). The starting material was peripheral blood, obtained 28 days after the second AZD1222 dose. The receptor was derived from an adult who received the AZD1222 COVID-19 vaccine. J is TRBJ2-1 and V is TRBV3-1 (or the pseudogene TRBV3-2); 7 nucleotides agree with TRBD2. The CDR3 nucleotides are TGTGCCAGCAGCCAATCTAGCGGCCCTCGGGGGAATGAGCAGTTCTTC. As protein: CASSQSSGPRGNEQFF.